Following are 25 T cell receptor beta chains from one sample sequenced in a study of shared clonotypes between healthy human individuals. Repertoires were generated with immunoSEQ multiplex PCR, while TCRdb's copy carries only in-frame clones and drops some. This table holds about 1 million clones, about 75% found once. The sample was memory CD4+ T cells sorted from blood. Documented subset: CD45RA-negative fraction. These receptors were collected from a man aged 18 to 30 in good health.

In its sample, this clone was seen a few times. The chain joins TRBV14 to TRBJ2-5; no clear D. The CDR3 consists of 14 residues. The V end lost 2 bases, the J end lost 4 bases, and 11 bases lay between the germline ends. Germline assignment: CDR1 SGHDN and CDR2 FVKESK. The CDR3 reads CASSQYSGRETQYF. The CDR3 nucleotides are TGTGCCAGCAGCCAATATTCAGGACGAGAGACCCAGTACTTC.

The chain joins TRBV5-1 to TRBJ1-1; a possible D gene is TRBD1 (6 bases). There are 13 residues in the CDR3. The ends were cut back, 4 bases at V and 5 bases at J, with 12 bases in the middle. CDR1 SGHRS and CDR2 YFSETQ come from the germline V gene. The DNA of the CDR3 is TGCGCCAGCAGCGCAGGGGTGGGGACTGAAGCTTTCTTT. This codes for CASSAGVGTEAFF.

This clone was observed once. J is TRBJ1-5 and V is TRBV6-1; D remains unclear. Germline loops: CDR1 MNHNS, CDR2 SASEGT. The CDR3 is 13 amino acids. V was cut by 6 bases and J by 4 bases, with 10 bases left in between. The CDR3 is CASRRALNQPQHF. The CDR3, as DNA: TGTGCCAGCAGGAGGGCATTGAATCAGCCCCAGCATTTT.

On this clone: This specimen includes other DNA sequences encoding the same CDR3. This chain connects TRBV5-1 to TRBJ2-1; D gene unclear. Germline CDR1 and CDR2: SGHRS and YFSETQ. This CDR3 contains 13 residues. V was pared by 0 bases and J by 4 bases, with 5 bases between. CDR3 sequence reads: CASSLGPYNEQFF. The DNA for the CDR3 is TGCGCCAGCAGCTTGGGGCCTTACAATGAGCAGTTCTTC.

The chain couples TRBV5-4 to TRBJ2-7; D possibly matches TRBD1 or TRBD2 (5 bases each). Trimming left V 2 bases short and J 6 bases short, with 21 bases between. CDR3 length: 16 residues. The germline CDR1 and CDR2 sequences are SGHNT and YYREEE (reference sequence). CDR3 DNA sequence: TGTGCCAGCAGCTTCGACCTACAGGACTCTGGGGCCGAGCAGTACTTC. Its protein is CASSFDLQDSGAEQYF.

The V and J genes are TRBV7-2 and TRBJ2-5; the D is unclear. Between the trimmed V and J ends, which lost 5 bases and 9 bases, there was a span of 16 bases. Per the germline V gene, CDR1 is SGHTA and CDR2 is FQGNSA. The CDR3 extends over 13 amino acids. The CDR3, as DNA: TGTGCCAGCAGCCTTATTAACCCTGGGCCCCAGTACTTC. Its protein is CASSLINPGPQYF.

In its sample, this clone was seen a few times. The chain joins TRBV5-4 to TRBJ1-3, with D possibly being TRBD1 (6 bases). V lost 0 bases, J lost 0 bases, and 7 bases lay in between. This CDR3 region has 15 residues. CDR1 and CDR2 (germline): SGHNT, YYREEE (reference sequence). CDR3 in DNA: TGTGCCAGCAGCTTGGGAGGGGGCTCTGGAAACACCATATATTTT. Amino acids: CASSLGGGSGNTIYF.

V and J are TRBV4-1 and TRBJ2-2, with 13 nucleotides matching TRBD2. Germline CDR1 reads MGHRA; CDR2 reads YSYEKL. CDR3 length: 18 residues. The ends lost 0 bases at V and 5 bases at J; junction bases unmatched: 6. CDR3 protein: CASSQDLGTSGVTGELFF. The CDR3 DNA reads as TGCGCCAGCAGCCAAGATCTTGGGACTAGCGGGGTTACCGGGGAGCTGTTTTTT.

V usage is TRBV4-1 and J usage is TRBJ2-3; perhaps TRBD2 as D (5 bases). Trimming shortened V by 0 bases and J by 2 bases, and 21 bases separated the two germline ends. Per germline, CDR1 MGHRA and CDR2 YSYEKL. The CDR3 runs to 19 residues. The CDR3, as DNA: TGCGCCAGCAGCCAAGAGAGTAGCAGTGAGGGATATTACACAGATACGCAGTATTTT. Its protein product is CASSQESSSEGYYTDTQYF.

J is TRBJ2-7 and V is TRBV7-2; 7 bases line up with TRBD2. The CDR3 spans 14 residues. CDR1 SGHTA and CDR2 FQGNSA come from the germline V gene. V dropped 4 bases and J dropped 2; count of bases not matched to a gene: 5. For the CDR3, the DNA is TGTGCCAGCAGCTCCGGACTAGGCCCCTACGAGCAGTACTTC. It specifies CASSSGLGPYEQYF.

The rearrangement joins TRBV5-1 to TRBJ2-5; D may be TRBD1 (6 bases). CDR1 is SGHRS, CDR2 YFSETQ, per germline. The CDR3 length is 17 residues. Trimming removed 1 base from V and 1 base from J, with 17 bases in between. This CDR3 is CASSLFSYDRRQETQYF. The DNA for the CDR3 is TGCGCCAGCAGCTTGTTTAGTTATGACAGGCGCCAAGAGACCCAGTACTTC.

The J gene is TRBJ2-2, the V gene TRBV27, with D perhaps TRBD1 (6 bases). The germline V gene encodes CDR1 MNHEY and CDR2 SMNVEV (reference sequence). CDR3 length: 16 amino acids. V lost 1 base and J lost 3, with 12 bases in between. CDR3 nucleotide sequence: TGTGCCAGCAGTTTATATTGGCAGGGGTACACCGGGGAGCTGTTTTTT. Translating gives CASSLYWQGYTGELFF.

On this clone itself: Other DNA sequences from this sample encode an identical CDR3 as well. This chain joins TRBV7-9 and TRBJ1-2; D not certain. With 2 bases removed from V and 2 bases from J, the gap between germline ends came to 6 bases. The CDR3 sequence is 13 residues long. CDR1 is SEHNR and CDR2 is FQNEAQ in the germline V gene (reference sequence). The CDR3: CASSLRQNYGYTF. In nucleotides, the CDR3 is TGTGCCAGCAGCTTACGCCAGAACTATGGCTACACCTTC.

The rearrangement joins TRBV5-4 to TRBJ2-5, with D possibly TRBD2 on 7 matching bases. CDR3 length: 17 residues. Per germline, CDR1 SGHNT and CDR2 YYREEE (reference sequence). The ends were cut back, 2 bases at V and 2 bases at J, with 19 bases in the middle. The CDR3 nucleotides are TGTGCCAGCAGCTTTTTAGGGGGGGCACAGATACAAGAGACCCAGTACTTC. The encoded protein is CASSFLGGAQIQETQYF.

Only a few counts were recorded for this clone. This sequence joins TRBV9 and TRBJ1-2; D perhaps matches TRBD1 (5 bases). V lost 0 bases to trimming and J lost 4 bases, with 13 bases between them. Germline loops: CDR1 SGDLS, CDR2 YYNGEE. The CDR3 loop spans 15 amino acids. In DNA, the CDR3 is TGTGCCAGCAGCGTAGGACAGCCGTATGGCTATGGCTACACCTTC. The encoded protein is CASSVGQPYGYGYTF.

The rearrangement uses TRBV18 and TRBJ2-1; TRBD1 agrees at 8 bases. V trimming: 2 bases; J trimming: 6 bases; junction bases outside the gene matches: 6. This CDR3 comprises 15 residues. Germline V gene data show CDR1 as KGHSH and CDR2 as LQKENI. For the CDR3, the DNA is TGTGCCAGCTCACCAAGTTCCACAGGGGGCAATGAGCAGTTCTTC. Amino acid sequence: CASSPSSTGGNEQFF.

V usage is TRBV7-9 and J usage is TRBJ1-5; a weak D match, TRBD1 (6 bases). Trimming took 5 bases from V and 5 from J, leaving 19 bases between them. Per the germline V gene, CDR1 is SEHNR and CDR2 is FQNEAQ (reference sequence). The CDR3 loop spans 16 amino acids. For the CDR3, the DNA is TGTGCCAGCAGCCTAGGACAGTCAATAGGCGATCAGCCCCAGCATTTT. Translated: CASSLGQSIGDQPQHF.

Worth noting for this clone: It is likely a read error: a sequence one base away is far more abundant. The V gene is TRBV7-8, the J gene TRBJ1-5, with D tentatively TRBD1 (6 bases). From germline, CDR1 is SGHVS and CDR2 FQNEAQ. The CDR3 is 15 residues long. Between the trimmed V and J ends, which lost 5 bases and 2 bases, there was a span of 13 bases. CDR3 sequence reads: CASSGGTSGNQPQHF. As DNA, the CDR3 is TGTGCCAGCAGCGGGGGGACAAGCGGCAATCAGCCCCAGCATTTT.

The chain employs TRBV5-1 and TRBJ2-2; 7 positions agree with TRBD2. CDR3 size: 15 residues. Germline lookup yields CDR1 SGHRS and CDR2 YFSETQ. After removal of 4 bases from V and 0 bases from J, the junction contained 3 bases not matched to a gene. CDR3 bases: TGCGCCAGCAGCCCTGGGGGGGCGAACACCGGGGAGCTGTTTTTT. Its translation is CASSPGGANTGELFF.

This clone was recorded a few times. The V gene is TRBV2, the J gene TRBJ1-5; D unresolved. V was clipped by 5 bases and J by 1 base, with 9 bases between them. This CDR3 region has 14 residues. Germline lookup yields CDR1 SNHLY and CDR2 FYNNEI. The CDR3 DNA follows: TGTGCCAGCAGTACGGGCTGGAGCAATCAGCCCCAGCATTTT. This sequence encodes CASSTGWSNQPQHF. Looking up the rest from reference TRBV2 and TRBJ1-5 gives the full variable domain: EPEVTQTPSHQVTQMGQEVILRCVPISNHLYFYWYRQILGQKVEFLVSFYNNEISEKSEIFDDQFSVERPDGSNFTLKIRSTKLEDSAMYFCASSTGWSNQPQHFGDGTRLSIL.

The chain joins TRBV5-6 to TRBJ1-6; the D gene is possibly TRBD1 (5 bases). V dropped 2 bases and J dropped 10 bases, with 13 bases sitting between them. CDR3 length: 14 amino acids. Germline CDR1 and CDR2: SGHDT and YYEEEE. The CDR3 coding sequence is TGTGCCAGCAGCTTTCCCCATGGGGCGTCACCCCTCCACTTT. This gives the protein CASSFPHGASPLHF. The whole variable domain, remainder taken from reference TRBV5-6 and TRBJ1-6, is DAGVTQSPTHLIKTRGQQVTLRCSPKSGHDTVSWYQQALGQGPQFIFQYYEEEERQRGNFPDRFSGHQFPNYSSELNVNALLLGDSALYLCASSFPHGASPLHFGNGTRLTVT.

With regard to this clone: This CDR3 is also generated by other DNA sequences in the sample. The DNA for the CDR3 is TGTGCCAGCTCACCGACCGGGGAGACCCAGTACTTC. Translating it yields CASSPTGETQYF. This chain connects TRBV18 to TRBJ2-5, with D uncertain. V was pared by 3 bases and J by 5 bases, with 7 bases between. The CDR3 loop spans 12 amino acids. Germline CDR1 is KGHSH and CDR2 is LQKENI.

This chain connects TRBV30 to TRBJ2-7; D unresolved. CDR1 GTSNPN and CDR2 SVGIG come from the germline V gene (reference sequence). The ends were cut back, 3 bases at V and 2 bases at J, with 5 bases in the middle. The CDR3 runs 11 residues. CDR3: CAWSRPYEQYF. As DNA, the CDR3 is TGTGCCTGGAGCCGCCCCTACGAGCAGTACTTC.

V and J are TRBV7-2 and TRBJ2-2, with TRBD2 identical over 12 bases. With V trimmed by 6 bases and J by 5 bases, 4 bases remained unmatched. CDR1 is SGHTA and CDR2 is FQGNSA in the germline V gene. This CDR3 spans 15 amino acids. The CDR3: CASSPLAGGTGELFF. CDR3 nucleotides: TGTGCCAGCAGTCCTCTAGCGGGAGGGACCGGGGAGCTGTTTTTT.

This chain connects TRBV6-5 to TRBJ1-2; D is possibly TRBD1 (6 bases). CDR3 length: 15 amino acids. Trimming stripped 6 bases from V and 4 bases from J, with 18 bases between. Germline values: CDR1 MNHEY, CDR2 SVGAGI. The DNA of the CDR3 is TGTGCCAGCAGACCCGGACAGCCAGGATCCTATGGCTACACCTTC. It specifies CASRPGQPGSYGYTF.